The 18 T cell receptor beta chains reported below all come from one sample, sequenced in a study of blood T cell repertoires in COVID-19. Sequenced by immunoSEQ multiplex PCR; TCRdb stores in-frame clones only, minus some. This sample has about 47,000 clones; roughly 84% occur once, and the top ten carry roughly 2.5%. The sequenced sample was peripheral blood. These receptors were taken from a man aged 50 to 60 with acute or convalescent COVID-19.

CDR3 nucleotide sequence: TGTGCCAGCTCACCGTCGTATGGAGGGAATGGTTCACCCCTCCACTTT. Its protein product is CASSPSYGGNGSPLHF. The rearrangement joins TRBV18 to TRBJ1-6; D unresolved. V shed 3 bases and J shed 9 bases, with 18 bases lying between them. This CDR3 has 16 residues. The germline CDR1 and CDR2 sequences are KGHSH and LQKENI. Full variable domain (remainder filled in from reference TRBV18 and TRBJ1-6): NAGVMQNPRHLVRRRGQEARLRCSPMKGHSHVYWYRQLPEEGLKFMVYLQKENIIDESGMPKERFSAEFPKEGPSILRIQQVVRGDSAAYFCASSPSYGGNGSPLHFGNGTRLTVT.

The J gene is TRBJ2-4, the V gene TRBV2; TRBD1 matches at 7 bases. The CDR3 length is 17 residues. The J segment lost 2 bases and the V segment lost 1 base, leaving 8 bases of the junction unmatched. The germline V gene encodes CDR1 SNHLY and CDR2 FYNNEI. The CDR3 nucleotides read TGTGCCAGCAGTGAAGGCTGGCCAGGGGGAACCAAAAACATTCAGTACTTC. Amino acids: CASSEGWPGGTKNIQYF.

The chain carries TRBV6-5 and TRBJ1-3; D gene unclear. CDR1 MNHEY and CDR2 SVGAGI come from the germline V gene. V was shortened by 2 bases and J by 0 bases, with 8 bases between the two germline ends. The CDR3 is made up of 15 amino acids. This chain's CDR3 is CASSYASSSGNTIYF. The CDR3 bases are TGTGCCAGCAGTTACGCTTCGAGCTCTGGAAACACCATATATTTT.

This sequence joins TRBV7-6 and TRBJ1-6, with TRBD1 matching 8 bases. Losses at the gene ends were 5 bases for V and 2 bases for J; bases not matched to a gene: 2. From germline, CDR1 is SGHVS and CDR2 FNYEAQ. The CDR3 has 15 residues. In DNA, the CDR3 is TGTGCCAGCAGCCGGACAGGGACCTATAATTCACCCCTCCACTTT. The encoded protein is CASSRTGTYNSPLHF.

This chain links TRBV28 with TRBJ1-2; 7 bases line up with TRBD1. Germline trimming cut 6 bases from V and 4 bases from J; bases unmatched to any gene: 8. The germline CDR1 and CDR2 sequences are MDHEN and SYDVKM. The CDR3 is made up of 14 amino acids. CDR3 amino acids: CASSIQGTAYGYTF. The CDR3 DNA sequence: TGTGCCAGCAGCATACAGGGGACGGCCTATGGCTACACCTTC.

Here the CDR3 DNA reads TGTGCCAGCAGTTATAGCGGGTCTGAAGCTTTCTTT. Protein sequence: CASSYSGSEAFF. The chain combines TRBV12-3 or TRBV12-4 with TRBJ1-1; D ambiguous. V was trimmed by 4 bases and J by 6 bases, leaving 9 bases between them. CDR3 length: 12 residues.

The rearrangement uses TRBV11-2 and TRBJ2-7, with 7 bases that match TRBD1. The CDR3 length is 16 residues. J was trimmed by 3 bases and V by 0 bases; bases with no gene match: 8. Germline values: CDR1 SGHAT, CDR2 FQNNGV. CDR3 nucleotides: TGTGCCAGCAGCTTAGAGCCAAGCCGACAGGGCTACGAGCAGTACTTC. Residues: CASSLEPSRQGYEQYF.

This rearrangement joins TRBV18 to TRBJ2-3, with 8 bases aligning to TRBD1. V was clipped by 3 bases and J by 2 bases; unmatched bases: 4. The length of the CDR3 is 15 residues. CDR1 is KGHSH, CDR2 LQKENI, per germline. CDR3 nucleotide sequence: TGTGCCAGCTCACCGGGGACAGGAGACACAGATACGCAGTATTTT. It encodes CASSPGTGDTDTQYF.

This clone was seen a handful of times. The chain combines TRBV25-1 with TRBJ1-4; 9 positions agree with TRBD1. CDR1 is MGHDK, CDR2 SYGVNS, per germline. Trimming cost V 4 bases and J 8 bases; bases outside gene matches: 8. The CDR3 runs to 15 residues. The CDR3 DNA reads as TGTGCCAGCAGTGTCACCGGGACAGGGTACGAAAAACTGTTTTTT. This codes for CASSVTGTGYEKLFF. The full variable domain, in which reference TRBV25-1 and TRBJ1-4 provide the parts outside the CDR3, is EADIYQTPRYLVIGTGKKITLECSQTMGHDKMYWYQQDPGMELHLIHYSYGVNSTEKGDLSSESTVSRIRTEHFPLTLESARPSHTSQYLCASSVTGTGYEKLFFGSGTQLSVL.

This rearrangement joins TRBV27 to TRBJ2-4, with D unresolved. Germline V gives CDR1 MNHEY, CDR2 SMNVEV (reference sequence). V lost 2 bases to trimming and J lost 0 bases, with 14 bases between them. The CDR3 has 17 residues. CDR3 loop: CASSLSITTQAKNIQYF. As DNA, the CDR3 is TGTGCCAGCAGTTTAAGTATTACTACCCAAGCCAAAAACATTCAGTACTTC.

The chain uses TRBV7-8 and TRBJ1-5; D may be TRBD1 (5 bases). Per germline, CDR1 SGHVS and CDR2 FQNEAQ. CDR3 length: 15 amino acids. V lost 5 bases, J lost 7 bases, and 18 bases lay in between. DNA for the CDR3: TGTGCCAGCAGCAAGGACCCAAGGGGTTGGCAGCCCCAGCATTTT. Protein sequence: CASSKDPRGWQPQHF.

This clone was observed a handful of times. V is TRBV28 and J is TRBJ2-1, with D possibly TRBD1 on 6 matching bases. This CDR3 has 15 amino acids. The germline V gene encodes CDR1 MDHEN and CDR2 SYDVKM. The V gene lost 5 bases and the J gene lost 6 bases, with 17 bases spanning the gap. The CDR3 sequence is CASSPYRVALNEQFF. The CDR3 coding sequence is TGTGCCAGCAGTCCCTACAGGGTGGCCCTCAATGAGCAGTTCTTC. The variable domain in full, with the rest retrieved from reference TRBV28 and TRBJ2-1, is DVKVTQSSRYLVKRTGEKVFLECVQDMDHENMFWYRQDPGLGLRLIYFSYDVKMKEKGDIPEGYSVSREKKERFSLILESASTNQTSMYLCASSPYRVALNEQFFGPGTRLTVL.

For this clone: This specimen includes other DNA sequences encoding the same CDR3. This rearrangement joins TRBV11-1 to TRBJ2-1; 7 bases are shared with TRBD2. With V trimmed by 5 bases and J by 2 bases, 6 bases remained unmatched. The germline V gene encodes CDR1 SGHAT and CDR2 FQDESV (reference sequence). This CDR3 is built from 15 residues. Here the CDR3 reads CASSQTSVPYNEQFF. The CDR3 nucleotides are TGTGCCAGCAGCCAAACTAGCGTACCCTACAATGAGCAGTTCTTC.

The V gene is TRBV2, the J gene TRBJ2-3; 9 nucleotides align to TRBD2. J was trimmed by 4 bases and V by 8 bases; bases with no gene match: 13. Germline CDR1 is SNHLY and CDR2 is FYNNEI. The CDR3 covers 16 residues. The CDR3 DNA reads as TGTGCCAGCTTAGGGAAAGGGCTAGCGGGGCCAGATACGCAGTATTTT. This gives the protein CASLGKGLAGPDTQYF.

This clone is a singleton in its sample. This chain joins TRBV6-5 and TRBJ1-1, with D hard to call. There are 15 residues in the CDR3. CDR1 is MNHEY, CDR2 SVGAGI, per germline. V was clipped by 5 bases and J by 1 base, with 14 bases between them. The CDR3 protein is CASSLLGPQNTEAFF. In DNA form, the CDR3 reads TGTGCCAGCAGTCTTCTTGGGCCCCAGAACACTGAAGCTTTCTTT.

In the case of this clone: Distinct nucleotide sequences in the sample also encode this CDR3. The chain employs TRBV5-1 and TRBJ2-1, with D possibly matching TRBD2 (5 bases). Trimming removed 0 bases at V and 4 bases at J, with 8 bases between. The CDR3 covers 14 residues. Germline V lookup: CDR1 SGHRS, CDR2 YFSETQ. The CDR3 sequence: CASSLGGPYNEQFF. As DNA, the CDR3 is TGCGCCAGCAGCTTGGGCGGGCCGTACAATGAGCAGTTCTTC.

V is TRBV2 and J is TRBJ2-2; 7 bases map to TRBD2. The CDR3 sequence is 16 residues long. The junction had 7 bases not matched to a gene; V was cut back by 5 bases and J by 1 base. Per the germline V gene, CDR1 is SNHLY and CDR2 is FYNNEI. This CDR3 is CASSTGSGGNTGELFF. CDR3 in DNA: TGTGCCAGCAGTACGGGATCGGGAGGGAACACCGGGGAGCTGTTTTTT.

The chain uses TRBV5-1 and TRBJ2-5, with 7 bases identical to TRBD2. V was pared by 5 bases and J by 3 bases, with 1 base of the junction left unmatched. Germline V gene sequence: CDR1 SGHRS, CDR2 YFSETQ. The CDR3 has 12 amino acids. CDR3 region: CASSRGEETQYF. In DNA, the CDR3 is TGCGCCAGCAGTCGGGGGGAAGAGACCCAGTACTTC.